This record looks at one T cell receptor beta chain sequence and its context. As yet, its antigen is unknown. The data stem from a study of beta chain features in type 1 diabetes. Around 100 mL of blood, on average, came from one heparinised draw per donor. The whole isolated RNA underwent reverse transcription, so sequencing captured expressed TCRB transcripts. The assay was immunoSEQ multiplex PCR, and TCRdb's table has in-frame clones only and misses some. The repertoire holds hundreds of thousands of clones, with roughly an eighth as singletons. The germline V gene encodes CDR1 SGDLS and CDR2 YYNGEE. The CDR3 is 13 residues long. Between the trimmed V and J ends, which lost 0 bases and 3 bases, there was a span of 5 bases. Study-wide results and limits: There was a moderate but significant shortening of TCRB CDR3s in all four CD4+ subsets of Type 1 diabetes patients. PCR might pick shorter templates more often, in the same way for patients and controls. TCRB repertoires of naive, central memory and Treg cells appeared more similar among patients than among healthy donors. Whether HLA type influences TCRB rearrangement remained unresolved here.

The chain links TRBV9 to TRBJ2-3; D not resolved. Sequencing used naive CD4+ T cells from blood. This receptor was taken from a young man with type 1 diabetes. The CDR3 DNA is TGTGCCAGCAGCGTAGAGGTTACAGATACGCAGTATTTT. Translated: CASSVEVTDTQYF.